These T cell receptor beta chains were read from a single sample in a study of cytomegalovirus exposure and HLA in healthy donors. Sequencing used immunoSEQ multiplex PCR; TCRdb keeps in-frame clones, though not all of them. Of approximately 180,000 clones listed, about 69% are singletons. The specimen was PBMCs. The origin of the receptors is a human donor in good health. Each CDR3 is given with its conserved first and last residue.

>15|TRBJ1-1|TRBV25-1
CASTKDRVGIGEAFF
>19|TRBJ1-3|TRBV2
CASSEGWVAGGFSGNTIYF
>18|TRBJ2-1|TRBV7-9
CASSLEAGGLSSYNEQFF
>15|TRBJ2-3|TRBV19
CASRKTRGPTDTQYF
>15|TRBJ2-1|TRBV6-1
CASSRGVGGYNEQFF
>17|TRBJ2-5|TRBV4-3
CASSQDHSGGLQETQYF
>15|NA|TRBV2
CAIPRASGASYEQYF
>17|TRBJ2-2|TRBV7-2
CASRGLAGVLSAGELFF
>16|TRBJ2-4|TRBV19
CASGPGQGTGKNIQYF
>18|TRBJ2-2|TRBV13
CASSLEVRGIQNTGELFF
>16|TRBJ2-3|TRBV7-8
CASSLNWDWRMDTQYF
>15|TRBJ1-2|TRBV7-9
CASSLTVTGDYGYTF
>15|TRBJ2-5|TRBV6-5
CASSYSDNGPETQYF
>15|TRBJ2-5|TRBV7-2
CASSLGQGWGETQYF
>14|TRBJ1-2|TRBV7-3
CASRVMGGAVGYTF
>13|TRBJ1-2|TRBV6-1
CASSEGHLYGYTF